The T cell receptor beta chain under discussion was sequenced for a study of OX40 agonist ivuxolimab in advanced cancers. For the study in its entirety: Ivuxolimab, which targeted the costimulatory receptor OX40 (CD134), was an agonistic, fully human IgG2 monoclonal antibody. Three dose-escalation patients achieved partial responses, one with hepatocellular carcinoma and two with cutaneous melanoma. Prior anti-PD-1, anti-PD-L1 or anti-CTLA-4 therapy was permitted, and approximately 39% of dose-escalation patients had received checkpoint inhibitors. Intravenous ivuxolimab was administered to patients every 2 weeks at six dose levels: 0.01, 0.1, 0.3, 1.5, 3 and 10 mg/kg. Peripheral TCRbeta sequencing aimed to test whether ivuxolimab altered TCR sequence diversity and caused clonal T-cell expansion. Of the 50 to 55 patients in dose escalation, some 20 had hepatocellular carcinoma, approximately 15 had melanoma, 9 had renal cell carcinoma and 9 had head and neck cancer. The paper covers the monotherapy dose-escalation part of the phase I ivuxolimab trial, which included N ≈ 50 patients. In the dose-escalation cohort, 82.7% of patients were male, and the mean age was around 60 years, with a range of about 23 to 80. The research as a whole found: Partial responders in the 0.1-3.0 mg/kg groups had among the lowest normalized peripheral clonal expansion, especially among CD8+ T cells. Low levels of normalized T-cell clonal expansion were also seen in some patients who did not respond. Antigen specificity was not determined for the clonally expanded peripheral T cells. After ivuxolimab, CD8+ T cells had more expanded clones than CD4+ T cells on average. At doses from 0.1 to 3.0 mg/kg, clonal expansion was seen in both CD4+ and CD8+ blood T cells between baseline and week 6.

Genomic DNA was extracted from sorted cells for sequencing of the TCRbeta CDR3 region. TCRbeta CDR3 regions were sequenced using the immunoSEQ Assay. This is the immuneACCESS table as TCRdb keeps it, with only in-frame sequences that have V and J called. A part of the clones is gone; compared with another copy, unresolved V genes explain less than half, and the rest is unexplained. In all, the sample holds approximately 80,000 clones, and approximately 85% of those were seen once. The top ten clones comprise under 0.75% of the sample. The trial excluded patients who had a history of autoimmune disease or who were on systemic immunosuppression. Peripheral blood for TCR sequencing was drawn from every dose cohort at baseline, at cycle 4 day 1 and at cycle 7 day 1. Samples came from an open-label, multicenter, first-in-human phase I dose-escalation trial of ivuxolimab. Adults with locally advanced or metastatic melanoma, renal cell carcinoma, hepatocellular carcinoma or head and neck squamous cell carcinoma were enrolled in the trial. CD4+ and CD8+ T cells were sorted separately from peripheral blood before TCR sequencing.

Trimming removed 0 bases from V and 0 bases from J; the gene matches leave 11 bases unexplained. The CDR3 goes from the cysteine to the phenylalanine over 18 residues. Left in the record is the CDR3 DNA by itself, 54 bases read in frame from the first base. Reading the germline V gene gives CDR1 SGHTA and CDR2 FQGNSA. Concerning this clone: Its antigen is unknown. Per-base qualities were not stored, and no clone one base away is much larger.

Here the chain combines TRBV7-2 and TRBJ2-7; 7 central bases correspond to TRBD2. Sequenced material: CD4+ or CD8+ T cells sorted from blood, taken in a trial of the OX40 agonist ivuxolimab. The TCR originated in an adult with an advanced solid tumor such as melanoma, head and neck, liver or kidney cancer. The CDR3 is CASSLALSSPGGSYEQYF. The DNA sequence reads TGTGCCAGCAGCTTAGCCCTCTCCTCGCCGGGGGGCTCCTACGAGCAGTACTTC. Reference TRBV7-2 and TRBJ2-7 genes cover what lies past the CDR3, so the full variable domain is GAGVSQSPSNKVTEKGKDVELRCDPISGHTALYWYRQSLGQGLEFLIYFQGNSAPDKSGLPSDRFSAERTGGSVSTLTIQRTQQEDSAVYLCASSLALSSPGGSYEQYFGPGTRLTVT.